Each of the 11 T cell receptor beta chains below was sequenced from the same sample in a study of shared clonotypes between healthy human individuals. Assay: immunoSEQ multiplex PCR; the TCRdb copy retains only in-frame clones and omits some. Here the sample spans nearly 750,000 clones, 72% being singletons. Input material: memory CD4+ T cells sorted from blood. Documented subset: CD45RA-negative fraction. These receptors all come from a woman aged 25-40 years in good health.

This sequence joins TRBV18 and TRBJ2-3; 8 bases fit TRBD2. J gave up 0 bases and V 1 base, and 6 bases lay outside the gene matches. Germline lookup yields CDR1 KGHSH and CDR2 LQKENI. The CDR3 totals 17 residues. CDR3 loop: CASSPQVLAVSTDTQYF. CDR3 nucleotides: TGTGCCAGCTCACCACAAGTACTAGCGGTAAGCACAGATACGCAGTATTTT.

This clone was seen ten or more times. The genes are TRBV18 and TRBJ1-1; 8 nucleotides line up with TRBD1. The germline V gene encodes CDR1 KGHSH and CDR2 LQKENI. Losses at the gene ends were 3 bases for V and 6 bases for J; bases not matched to a gene: 12. This CDR3 is built from 16 residues. DNA for the CDR3: TGTGCCAGCTCACCGGATTCTGTAGGACAGGGAGCTGAAGCTTTCTTT. This sequence encodes CASSPDSVGQGAEAFF.

This clone came up once. This rearrangement joins TRBV5-1 to TRBJ1-1; D is uncertain. V gave up 6 bases and J gave up 1 base, with 13 bases separating them. Germline CDR1 and CDR2: SGHRS and YFSETQ. The CDR3 loop spans 14 amino acids. CDR3 loop: CASIPGEENTEAFF. DNA of the CDR3: TGCGCCAGCATTCCCGGGGAGGAGAACACTGAAGCTTTCTTT.

A note on this clone: Other DNA sequences from this sample encode an identical CDR3 as well. Written as DNA, the CDR3 is TGTGCCAGCTCACCTCGGGGAGAGACCCAGTACTTC. Protein product: CASSPRGETQYF. The chain employs TRBV18 and TRBJ2-5; perhaps TRBD2 as D (5 bases). The CDR3 loop spans 12 amino acids. Germline assignment: CDR1 KGHSH and CDR2 LQKENI. The V end was cut by 3 bases, the J end by 4 bases, with 6 bases between.

This chain connects TRBV7-2 to TRBJ1-1; TRBD1 might be the D (5 bases). V lost 6 bases and J 2 bases, leaving 13 bases between the germline ends. This CDR3 is built from 14 residues. CDR1 and CDR2 (germline): SGHTA, FQGNSA. The CDR3 here is CASRMSWTNTEAFF. The DNA for the CDR3 is TGTGCCAGCAGAATGAGTTGGACAAACACTGAAGCTTTCTTT.

The V gene is TRBV19, the J gene TRBJ2-7; D gene ambiguous. CDR3 size: 13 residues. V lost 5 bases, J lost 3 bases, and 11 bases lay in between. Germline CDR1 LNHDA, CDR2 SQIVND (reference sequence). As DNA, the CDR3 is TGTGCCAGTAGTGAACAGAGATACTACGAGCAGTACTTC. It translates to CASSEQRYYEQYF. Together with reference TRBV19 and TRBJ2-7, the CDR3 gives the full variable domain: DGGITQSPKYLFRKEGQNVTLSCEQNLNHDAMYWYRQDPGQGLRLIYYSQIVNDFQKGDIAEGYSVSREKKESFPLTVTSAQKNPTAFYLCASSEQRYYEQYFGPGTRLTVT.

The V and J genes are TRBV5-4 and TRBJ2-3; D is unclear. Germline V gives CDR1 SGHNT, CDR2 YYREEE (reference sequence). V dropped 4 bases and J dropped 5 bases, with 14 bases sitting between them. CDR3 size: 14 residues. CDR3 DNA sequence: TGTGCCAGCAGCCCCGTTTTTCAAGGAGATACGCAGTATTTT. Translation: CASSPVFQGDTQYF.

This clone has just a few counts. This chain connects TRBV6-6 to TRBJ1-4, with TRBD1 matching 7 bases. From germline, CDR1 is MNHNY and CDR2 SVGAGI (reference sequence). V gave up 6 bases and J gave up 0 bases; unmatched junction bases: 4. This CDR3 is 15 amino acids long. In DNA form, the CDR3 reads TGTGCCAGCAGAACAACAGGGGCAACTAATGAAAAACTGTTTTTT. This translates into CASRTTGATNEKLFF.

The V call is TRBV19, the J call TRBJ2-7; D remains ambiguous. Germline-derived CDR1 and CDR2 are LNHDA and SQIVND (reference sequence). The CDR3 loop spans 16 amino acids. V lost 1 base and J lost 2, with 15 bases in between. Written as DNA, the CDR3 is TGTGCCAGTAGTATAGGAGTCCACATTCCCCCCTACGAGCAGTACTTC. Translation gives CASSIGVHIPPYEQYF.

The J gene is TRBJ2-1, the V gene TRBV6-1; D is unresolved. Germline assignment: CDR1 MNHNS and CDR2 SASEGT. This CDR3 region has 15 residues. V was trimmed by 1 base and J by 2 bases, leaving 9 bases between them. The CDR3 region has the DNA TGTGCCAGCAGTGAAGGCCTTCGCACCTACAATGAGCAGTTCTTC. Protein sequence: CASSEGLRTYNEQFF.

The chain carries TRBV27 and TRBJ2-5; tentatively, D is TRBD2 (6 bases). The ends were cut back, 5 bases at V and 2 bases at J, with 15 bases in the middle. Germline CDR1 reads MNHEY; CDR2 reads SMNVEV (reference sequence). The CDR3 has 15 amino acids. The CDR3 reads CASSPLLATQETQYF. The CDR3 region has the DNA TGTGCCAGCAGTCCCCTCCTAGCGACTCAAGAGACCCAGTACTTC.